This T cell receptor (beta chain) was identified during a study of T and B cells in COVID-19 patients. Study-level information: Critical illness requiring mechanical ventilation or extracorporeal membrane oxygenation affected about 55% of the roughly 20 active-infection patients. Study observations and caveats: Highly clonal in active COVID-19, TRB repertoires exceeded healthy-donor diversity and richness at recovery.

In its sample, this clonotype was seen a few times. Its specificity is unknown. Multiplex PCR with BIOMED2 TRB-A/B primer pools amplified TRB rearrangements. MiXCR, applied by TCRdb to the multiplex PCR reads, yields one record per CDR3 protein. The data hold over 6,000 distinct CDR3 sequences, with 33% observed a single time. From blood, roughly 220-550 ng of genomic DNA served as TRB template. This CDR3 region has 12 residues. Trimming pared 3 bases from V and 7 bases from J, leaving 4 bases between. The chain recombines TRBV12-3 or TRBV12-4 with TRBJ1-6; D uncertain. The sequencing sample was made of blood. The sequence derives from a human donor with active COVID-19. CDR3 in DNA: TGTGCCAGCAGTTTGGAGAATTCACCCCTCCACTTT. Translated: CASSLENSPLHF.